This T cell receptor (beta chain) was captured by sequencing in a study of cytomegalovirus exposure and HLA in healthy donors (dated by TCRdb to the late 2010s). Background for the entire study: According to an earlier analysis of around 600 of the donors, about 180 million T cells yielded 117 million unique TCR beta sequences and 276 Gb of sequence data. Around 300 gigabases of sequencing data and 70 million to 85 million unique TCR sequences were included in an early release covering about 700 HLA-typed donors. Among the roughly 430 genotyped donors, around 81% belonged to the genetic ancestry cluster associated with self-reported Caucasian donors. The aim of the study was to test whether cataloging public T cell receptors could identify signatures of past pathogen exposure. Using immunosequencing, the study profiled T cell repertoires from roughly 650 subjects and related those repertoires to cytomegalovirus serostatus. Besides the first cohort of approximately 710 subjects, a separate validation cohort made up of 95 to 150 different subjects was used. High-throughput TCR immunosequencing, statistical association of individual TCRs with disease status, and machine learning were combined to predict cytomegalovirus infection status. In a later analysis, previously published TCR beta repertoires from 666 donors were re-analyzed and high-resolution HLA genotyping was added so that TCR occurrence patterns could be studied. The later analysis used no new phenotypic data to find candidate immune exposures, relying instead on TCR beta sequences and their occurrence across donors. An earlier analysis of some 500 of the donors used high-throughput TCR beta sequencing to judge whether each TCR beta V gene segment behaved as functional or pseudogenic. Alongside the repertoire data, information on donor age, sex, ethnicity and CMV serostatus was compiled. Genome-wide SNP genotypes for about 65% of the roughly 670 donors were used in a later genetic analysis, which treated that subset as a discovery cohort. All discovery cohort repertoires had been generated on a single sequencing platform. Class I and class II HLA loci were covered by the typing at four-digit resolution. Typing coverage varied by locus: roughly 620-640 donors for A, B, C, DRB1 and DQB1; approximately 500 for DQA1; approximately 610 for DPA1; roughly 450 for DPB1. A handful of DR-DQ haplotypes were handled as single units for association and clustering because linkage in the cohort was strong. On average, 235,054 unique TCR beta nucleotide sequences were sequenced per donor among 398 genotyped donors of the cohort, with about 19% of those sequences being non-productive.

Beyond this particular receptor, the publication reports: Because counts were too low, roughly 16 rarely observed V segments, including chromosome 9 orphons, were left out of the earlier analysis of about 620 of the donors. According to a later genetic analysis, donors in an Asian-associated ancestry cluster had fewer N-insertions in productive TCRs than the roughly 670-donor mean. The authors suggested that the approach could potentially be generalized to other disease states and immunological phenotypes. Correlated functional status among segregating V segments might reflect linkage disequilibrium, but an unknown experimental factor could not be ruled out. Presence/absence analyses assumed roughly uniform sequencing depth across donors, an assumption that may not hold. Some IMGT-functional V segments, including TRBV6-2 and TRBV6-3, could not be told apart with the 87-base-pair reads, so those segments were excluded. The only immune exposure information available for the cohort was CMV serostatus. A group of highly shared sequence variants was considered likely to be a technical artifact of the sequencing pipeline. In this cohort, only TCR beta chains were sequenced, and detectable features were limited by the absence of alpha or paired-chain data. Because some donors lacked HLA typing at each locus, the association tests relied only on the typed subset. When HLA alleles, especially DR and DQ, strongly co-occurred, TCR associations were difficult to assign to individual alleles. In a later analysis, HLA-associated TCR beta chains showed more clonal expansion and lower generation probabilities than non-associated chains that were equally common. A further reported finding was that TCR beta sequences accurately predicted the HLA-A and HLA-B alleles for most subjects in the first cohort. Most TCR sequences were seen in very few donors, while some public TCRs were found in many individuals. In a later analysis, several top co-occurrence clusters were reported to appear linked to parvovirus B19, influenza, CMV and Epstein-Barr virus. A later analysis found that most CMV-associated TCR beta chains appeared HLA-restricted, with HLA associations seemingly driven largely by CMV exposure. In an earlier analysis of roughly 560 of the donors, most TCR beta V segments were observed in productive rearrangements about 87% or about 30% of the time, broadly matching IMGT annotations. Specific HLA alleles were associated with 16,951 TCR beta sequences at a false discovery rate of 0.05 in a later analysis. In a later genetic analysis, a missense DCLRE1C variant was associated with V-gene and J-gene trimming of TCR beta chains, and the association was replicated in an independent cohort. In a later analysis, the rate of TCR association differed among HLA loci, with DRB1 alleles having the most associated TCRs and HLA-C alleles having the fewest. In the study, around 160 TCR beta chains were listed as associated with cytomegalovirus. The classifier was reported to diagnose cytomegalovirus status with high specificity and sensitivity in both the original and validation cohorts. In vitro tests confirmed that a few of the cytomegalovirus-associated TCR beta chains recognize cytomegalovirus antigens.

In total, more than 500 healthy bone marrow donors made up the cohort. All cohort members were sampled while nominally healthy, although unrecorded immune exposures were likely present. The donor was CMV seropositive and belonged to the group of 250 to 350 seropositive cohort members. Each donor provided a peripheral blood sample, and peripheral blood mononuclear cells were used for TCR beta sequencing. The Qiagen DNeasy Blood Extraction Kit was used to extract genomic DNA from the blood cell samples. The CDR1 and CDR2 encoded by the germline V gene are SGHNT and YENEEA. From V the trimming removes 5 bases and from J it removes 2 bases, while the gene matches leave 7 bases of the junction unaccounted for. The CDR3 runs 16 residues from the cysteine to the phenylalanine. Kept here is only the CDR3 DNA, which spans 48 bases and is read in frame from base 1. Concerning this clone itself: There is no known antigen for this receptor. Base qualities were left out, and no much larger clone turns up one base away.

Library creation used the immunoSEQ multiplex PCR assay. The multiplex PCR relied on a mix of 60 forward primers for TCR Vbeta segments and 13 reverse primers for TCR Jbeta segments. The CDR3 region of rearranged TCR beta genes was amplified from genomic DNA by a multiplex PCR assay. The Illumina HiSeq System was used to sequence the amplified TCR beta libraries as 87-base-pair reads. The source study handled its data this way. In a later analysis, 77 million or so unique TCR beta chains were counted across the approximately 670 repertoires, and around 10 million of these chains were shared by at least two donors. Raw reads were error-corrected and collapsed into unique sequences by a nearest-neighbor algorithm in which closely related sequences were merged to remove PCR and sequencing errors. CDR3 sequences were aligned to IMGT reference sequences to assign V, D and J gene segments. For a sequence to be retained, a match of at least six nucleotides was required to both a V gene segment and a J gene segment. A rearrangement counted as productive if the CDR3 had no stop codons and remained in frame with V and J, and every other rearrangement counted as non-productive. CDR3 was defined by IMGT convention, running from the second conserved V-encoded cysteine to the conserved J-encoded phenylalanine. Sequences without an unambiguous match to a single V gene segment were excluded from the earlier analysis of a few hundred of the donors. An earlier analysis of 587 of the donors classified V segments as functional when productive rearrangements were above 56.7% and as segregating when the standard deviation between donors was above 5%. To diagnose cytomegalovirus status from the catalog of TCR beta chain sequences, a statistical classification framework was built. In a later analysis, TCR nucleotide sequences were compared against IMGT/GENE-DB human TR gene sequences so that V and J genes could be assigned. In a later analysis, CDR3 sequences and most-parsimonious VDJ recombination scenarios were assigned using the TCRdist pipeline. In a later analysis, every TCR beta chain was defined by the combination of its CDR3 amino acid sequence and its V-gene family, and reads without a unique V-gene family were dropped. In a later analysis, approximately 640 highly shared, low-generation-probability nucleotide sequences were removed to address suspected cross-contamination and a sequencing artifact. In a later analysis, a clonal expansion index for each public chain was calculated from normalized within-repertoire ranks of inferred template counts. In a later analysis, generation probabilities were computed with a VDJ recombination model fitted to out-of-frame rearrangements, and the resulting probabilities were checked against IGoR. A later analysis scored TCR-TCR, TCR-HLA and TCR-CMV co-occurrence with hypergeometric tests, applying a repertoire-size bias correction to TCR pairs. A later analysis estimated false discovery rates by permuting HLA or CMV assignments 20 times. In a later analysis, co-occurring TCRs were grouped using DBSCAN, and TCRdist sequence similarity was added for clustering within HLA-allele-positive subsets. For co-occurrence clustering, repertoires with fewer than 30,000 or more than 120,000 public chains were excluded, along with roughly 5 repertoires with anomalous nucleotide sharing. The source is immuneACCESS, and TCRdb retained only in-frame sequences with V and J called. Part of the clones is not carried over; for the studies checked, unresolved V genes explain less than half of this, and the remainder is unexplained. From that table come the V and J calls and clone size; the DNA was used to work out D and trimming. The sample profile shows roughly 170,000 clones; approximately 82% of them were found once. Roughly 1.2% of the sample is in the top ten clones.

This receptor was obtained from a girl aged 2-10 years in good health and CMV-seropositive. Sequences were obtained from PBMCs. The chain joins TRBV11-3 to TRBJ2-7, with TRBD2 matching 12 junction bases. CDR3 protein: CASSPRTSGEAYEQYF. In nucleotide form, the sequence is TGTGCCAGCAGCCCCCGGACTAGCGGGGAAGCCTACGAGCAGTACTTC.